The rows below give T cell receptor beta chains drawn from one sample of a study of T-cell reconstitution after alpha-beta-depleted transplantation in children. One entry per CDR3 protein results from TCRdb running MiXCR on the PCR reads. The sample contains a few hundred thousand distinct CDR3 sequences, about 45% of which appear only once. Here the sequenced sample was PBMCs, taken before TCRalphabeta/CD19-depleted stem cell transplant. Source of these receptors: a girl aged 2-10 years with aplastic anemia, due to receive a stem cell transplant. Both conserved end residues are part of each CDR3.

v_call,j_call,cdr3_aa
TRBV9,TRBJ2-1,CASSPGSSYNEQFF
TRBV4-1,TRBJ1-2,CASSQVGPIHGYTF
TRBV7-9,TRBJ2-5,CASSADRGGKTQYF
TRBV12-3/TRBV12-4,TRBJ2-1,CASRTITGNLYNEQFF
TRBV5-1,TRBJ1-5,CASKPGTGGSNQPQHF
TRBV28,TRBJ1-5,CASSLVEGQGLGNQPQHF
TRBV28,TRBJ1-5,CASSWKSFSNQPQHF
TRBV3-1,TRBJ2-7,CASSLFSPLNGGDGTYEQYF
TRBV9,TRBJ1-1,CASSVGSQGEAFF
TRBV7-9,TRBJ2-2,CASSTPRNTGELFF
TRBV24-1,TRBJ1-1,CATSPGGANTEAFF
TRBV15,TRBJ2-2,CATSRVGRENTGELFF
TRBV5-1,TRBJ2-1,CASSLWGTSQNNEQFF
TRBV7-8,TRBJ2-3,CASSSLAGAPDTQYF
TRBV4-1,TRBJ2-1,CASSQVTGVEQFF
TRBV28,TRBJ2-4,CASSSYRGREAKNIQYF
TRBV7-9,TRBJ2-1,CASSSRQGWNEQFF
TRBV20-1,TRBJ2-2,CSAYSGRASTGELFF
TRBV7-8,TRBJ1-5,CASSLRRTDNQPQHF
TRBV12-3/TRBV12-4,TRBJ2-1,CASSFAGPPNNEQFF
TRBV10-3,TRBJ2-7,CAISEPGLAVGYEQYF
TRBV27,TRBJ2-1,CASSLQGTPNEQFF
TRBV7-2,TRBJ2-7,CASGRLAGAYEQYF
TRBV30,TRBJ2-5,CAWSLLAQETQYF
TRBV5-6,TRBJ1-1,CASRVADGSTEAFF
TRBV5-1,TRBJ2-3,CASSLASGLAGGQDTQYF
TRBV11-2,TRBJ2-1,CASSLPGLPKSSYNEQFF
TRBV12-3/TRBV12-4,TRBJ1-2,CASKPETANYGYTF
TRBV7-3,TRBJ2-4,CASSSTGVRIQYF
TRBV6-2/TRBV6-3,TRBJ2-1,CASSLRRGQGLLALATQFF
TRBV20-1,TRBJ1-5,CSAPSGGVRQPQHF
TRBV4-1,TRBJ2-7,CASSLHPGVEQYF
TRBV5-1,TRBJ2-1,CASSINGNSNEQFF
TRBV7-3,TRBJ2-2,CASSSLYSTGELFF
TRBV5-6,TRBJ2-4,CASSPGAKNIQYF
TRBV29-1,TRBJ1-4,CSATLDRGVEKLFF
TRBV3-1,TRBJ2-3,CASSSGTSSLTDTQYF
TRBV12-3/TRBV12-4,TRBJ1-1,CTSSLGAGTNTEAFF
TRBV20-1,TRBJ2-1,CSANPYLGEQFF
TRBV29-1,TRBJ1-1,CSVEAGNTEAFF
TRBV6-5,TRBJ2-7,CASSYPQPRSF
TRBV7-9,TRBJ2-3,CASITSAATDTQYF
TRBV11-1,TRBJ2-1,CASSSTTGTSGPYNEQFF
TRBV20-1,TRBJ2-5,CSASVPMERSEETQYF
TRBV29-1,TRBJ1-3,CSATDRESGNTIYF
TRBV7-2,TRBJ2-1,CASSDRTSGSGNEQFF
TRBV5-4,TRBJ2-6,CASSSGQGVVSSGANVLTF